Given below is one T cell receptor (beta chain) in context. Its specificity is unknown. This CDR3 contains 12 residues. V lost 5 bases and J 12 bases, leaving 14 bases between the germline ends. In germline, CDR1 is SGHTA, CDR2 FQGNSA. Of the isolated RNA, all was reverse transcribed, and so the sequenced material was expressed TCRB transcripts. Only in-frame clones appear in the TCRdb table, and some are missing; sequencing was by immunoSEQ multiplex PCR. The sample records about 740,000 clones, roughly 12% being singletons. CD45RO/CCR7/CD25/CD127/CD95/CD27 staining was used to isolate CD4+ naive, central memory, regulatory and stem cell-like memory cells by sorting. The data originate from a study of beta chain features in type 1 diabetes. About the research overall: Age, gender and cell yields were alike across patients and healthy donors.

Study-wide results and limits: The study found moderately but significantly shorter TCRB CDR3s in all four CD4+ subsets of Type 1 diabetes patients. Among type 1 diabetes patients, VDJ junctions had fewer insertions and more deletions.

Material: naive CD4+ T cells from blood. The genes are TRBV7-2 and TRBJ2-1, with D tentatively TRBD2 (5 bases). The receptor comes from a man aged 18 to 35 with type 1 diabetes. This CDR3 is CASSPVEASQFF. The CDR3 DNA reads TGTGCCAGCAGCCCGGTGGAGGCTTCGCAGTTCTTC.